The 4 T cell receptor beta chains in this list originate from one sample, sequenced in a study of blood T cell repertoires in COVID-19. TCRdb's copy holds only in-frame clones and misses some; the assay was immunoSEQ multiplex PCR. Found here are approximately 150,000 clones, around 83% of them singletons; the top ten hold about 9.4%. The source material was peripheral blood. All receptors come from a man between 60 and 75 years old with active or convalescent COVID-19.

The V call is TRBV7-2, the J call TRBJ1-5; TRBD1 is a possible D gene (5 bases). Germline V CDR1 and CDR2: SGHTA, FQGNSA. The CDR3 length is 14 residues. V dropped 0 bases and J dropped 5 bases, with 8 bases sitting between them. The CDR3 region is CASSLAGGDQPQHF. The CDR3 bases are TGTGCCAGCAGCTTAGCTGGGGGGGATCAGCCCCAGCATTTT.

The gene calls are TRBV4-3 and TRBJ2-5; D remains ambiguous. Looked up from germline, CDR1 is LGHNA and CDR2 is YSLEER. This CDR3 spans 16 amino acids. V was shortened by 1 base and J by 5 bases, with 17 bases between the two germline ends. The CDR3 bases are TGCGCCAGCAGCCAAGGGCCTAGTGTACCTGGCGAGACCCAGTACTTC. Translated, it gives CASSQGPSVPGETQYF.

The chain joins TRBV29-1 to TRBJ2-1, with unresolved D. The CDR3 consists of 12 residues. The V end lost 3 bases, the J end lost 3 bases, and 6 bases lay between the germline ends. Germline V gives CDR1 SQVTM, CDR2 ANQGSEA. The CDR3 bases are TGCAGCGTTGATGGGCACTACAATGAGCAGTTCTTC. Its translation: CSVDGHYNEQFF.

V is TRBV11-2 and J is TRBJ1-5, with TRBD1 as a possible D gene (6 bases). The V end lost 1 base, the J end lost 6 bases, and 16 bases lay between the germline ends. The germline gives CDR1 SGHAT, CDR2 FQNNGV. The length of the CDR3 is 16 residues. CDR3 loop: CASSLATGYVGQPQHF. The CDR3 DNA reads as TGTGCCAGCAGCTTAGCAACAGGGTATGTCGGTCAGCCCCAGCATTTT. The full variable domain, in which reference TRBV11-2 and TRBJ1-5 provide the parts outside the CDR3, is EAGVAQSPRYKIIEKRQSVAFWCNPISGHATLYWYQQILGQGPKLLIQFQNNGVVDDSQLPKDRFSAERLKGVDSTLKIQPAKLEDSAVYLCASSLATGYVGQPQHFGDGTRLSIL.